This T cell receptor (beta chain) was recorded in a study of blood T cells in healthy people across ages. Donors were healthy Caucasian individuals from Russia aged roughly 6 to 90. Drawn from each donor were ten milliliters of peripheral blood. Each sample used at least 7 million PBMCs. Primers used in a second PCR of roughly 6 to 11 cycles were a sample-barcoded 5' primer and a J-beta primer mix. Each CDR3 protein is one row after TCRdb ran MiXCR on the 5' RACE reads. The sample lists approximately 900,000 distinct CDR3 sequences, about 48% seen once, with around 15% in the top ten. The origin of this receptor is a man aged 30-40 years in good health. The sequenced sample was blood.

The chain's CDR3 is CASSLIRGLQETQYF. CDR3 nucleotide sequence: TGTGCCAGCAGTCTCATAAGGGGGCTCCAAGAGACCCAGTACTTC. This chain uses TRBV28 with TRBJ2-5, with 7 bases matching TRBD1. There are 15 residues in the CDR3. Germline CDR1 and CDR2: MDHEN and SYDVKM. V was clipped by 5 bases and J by 1 base; unmatched bases: 7.